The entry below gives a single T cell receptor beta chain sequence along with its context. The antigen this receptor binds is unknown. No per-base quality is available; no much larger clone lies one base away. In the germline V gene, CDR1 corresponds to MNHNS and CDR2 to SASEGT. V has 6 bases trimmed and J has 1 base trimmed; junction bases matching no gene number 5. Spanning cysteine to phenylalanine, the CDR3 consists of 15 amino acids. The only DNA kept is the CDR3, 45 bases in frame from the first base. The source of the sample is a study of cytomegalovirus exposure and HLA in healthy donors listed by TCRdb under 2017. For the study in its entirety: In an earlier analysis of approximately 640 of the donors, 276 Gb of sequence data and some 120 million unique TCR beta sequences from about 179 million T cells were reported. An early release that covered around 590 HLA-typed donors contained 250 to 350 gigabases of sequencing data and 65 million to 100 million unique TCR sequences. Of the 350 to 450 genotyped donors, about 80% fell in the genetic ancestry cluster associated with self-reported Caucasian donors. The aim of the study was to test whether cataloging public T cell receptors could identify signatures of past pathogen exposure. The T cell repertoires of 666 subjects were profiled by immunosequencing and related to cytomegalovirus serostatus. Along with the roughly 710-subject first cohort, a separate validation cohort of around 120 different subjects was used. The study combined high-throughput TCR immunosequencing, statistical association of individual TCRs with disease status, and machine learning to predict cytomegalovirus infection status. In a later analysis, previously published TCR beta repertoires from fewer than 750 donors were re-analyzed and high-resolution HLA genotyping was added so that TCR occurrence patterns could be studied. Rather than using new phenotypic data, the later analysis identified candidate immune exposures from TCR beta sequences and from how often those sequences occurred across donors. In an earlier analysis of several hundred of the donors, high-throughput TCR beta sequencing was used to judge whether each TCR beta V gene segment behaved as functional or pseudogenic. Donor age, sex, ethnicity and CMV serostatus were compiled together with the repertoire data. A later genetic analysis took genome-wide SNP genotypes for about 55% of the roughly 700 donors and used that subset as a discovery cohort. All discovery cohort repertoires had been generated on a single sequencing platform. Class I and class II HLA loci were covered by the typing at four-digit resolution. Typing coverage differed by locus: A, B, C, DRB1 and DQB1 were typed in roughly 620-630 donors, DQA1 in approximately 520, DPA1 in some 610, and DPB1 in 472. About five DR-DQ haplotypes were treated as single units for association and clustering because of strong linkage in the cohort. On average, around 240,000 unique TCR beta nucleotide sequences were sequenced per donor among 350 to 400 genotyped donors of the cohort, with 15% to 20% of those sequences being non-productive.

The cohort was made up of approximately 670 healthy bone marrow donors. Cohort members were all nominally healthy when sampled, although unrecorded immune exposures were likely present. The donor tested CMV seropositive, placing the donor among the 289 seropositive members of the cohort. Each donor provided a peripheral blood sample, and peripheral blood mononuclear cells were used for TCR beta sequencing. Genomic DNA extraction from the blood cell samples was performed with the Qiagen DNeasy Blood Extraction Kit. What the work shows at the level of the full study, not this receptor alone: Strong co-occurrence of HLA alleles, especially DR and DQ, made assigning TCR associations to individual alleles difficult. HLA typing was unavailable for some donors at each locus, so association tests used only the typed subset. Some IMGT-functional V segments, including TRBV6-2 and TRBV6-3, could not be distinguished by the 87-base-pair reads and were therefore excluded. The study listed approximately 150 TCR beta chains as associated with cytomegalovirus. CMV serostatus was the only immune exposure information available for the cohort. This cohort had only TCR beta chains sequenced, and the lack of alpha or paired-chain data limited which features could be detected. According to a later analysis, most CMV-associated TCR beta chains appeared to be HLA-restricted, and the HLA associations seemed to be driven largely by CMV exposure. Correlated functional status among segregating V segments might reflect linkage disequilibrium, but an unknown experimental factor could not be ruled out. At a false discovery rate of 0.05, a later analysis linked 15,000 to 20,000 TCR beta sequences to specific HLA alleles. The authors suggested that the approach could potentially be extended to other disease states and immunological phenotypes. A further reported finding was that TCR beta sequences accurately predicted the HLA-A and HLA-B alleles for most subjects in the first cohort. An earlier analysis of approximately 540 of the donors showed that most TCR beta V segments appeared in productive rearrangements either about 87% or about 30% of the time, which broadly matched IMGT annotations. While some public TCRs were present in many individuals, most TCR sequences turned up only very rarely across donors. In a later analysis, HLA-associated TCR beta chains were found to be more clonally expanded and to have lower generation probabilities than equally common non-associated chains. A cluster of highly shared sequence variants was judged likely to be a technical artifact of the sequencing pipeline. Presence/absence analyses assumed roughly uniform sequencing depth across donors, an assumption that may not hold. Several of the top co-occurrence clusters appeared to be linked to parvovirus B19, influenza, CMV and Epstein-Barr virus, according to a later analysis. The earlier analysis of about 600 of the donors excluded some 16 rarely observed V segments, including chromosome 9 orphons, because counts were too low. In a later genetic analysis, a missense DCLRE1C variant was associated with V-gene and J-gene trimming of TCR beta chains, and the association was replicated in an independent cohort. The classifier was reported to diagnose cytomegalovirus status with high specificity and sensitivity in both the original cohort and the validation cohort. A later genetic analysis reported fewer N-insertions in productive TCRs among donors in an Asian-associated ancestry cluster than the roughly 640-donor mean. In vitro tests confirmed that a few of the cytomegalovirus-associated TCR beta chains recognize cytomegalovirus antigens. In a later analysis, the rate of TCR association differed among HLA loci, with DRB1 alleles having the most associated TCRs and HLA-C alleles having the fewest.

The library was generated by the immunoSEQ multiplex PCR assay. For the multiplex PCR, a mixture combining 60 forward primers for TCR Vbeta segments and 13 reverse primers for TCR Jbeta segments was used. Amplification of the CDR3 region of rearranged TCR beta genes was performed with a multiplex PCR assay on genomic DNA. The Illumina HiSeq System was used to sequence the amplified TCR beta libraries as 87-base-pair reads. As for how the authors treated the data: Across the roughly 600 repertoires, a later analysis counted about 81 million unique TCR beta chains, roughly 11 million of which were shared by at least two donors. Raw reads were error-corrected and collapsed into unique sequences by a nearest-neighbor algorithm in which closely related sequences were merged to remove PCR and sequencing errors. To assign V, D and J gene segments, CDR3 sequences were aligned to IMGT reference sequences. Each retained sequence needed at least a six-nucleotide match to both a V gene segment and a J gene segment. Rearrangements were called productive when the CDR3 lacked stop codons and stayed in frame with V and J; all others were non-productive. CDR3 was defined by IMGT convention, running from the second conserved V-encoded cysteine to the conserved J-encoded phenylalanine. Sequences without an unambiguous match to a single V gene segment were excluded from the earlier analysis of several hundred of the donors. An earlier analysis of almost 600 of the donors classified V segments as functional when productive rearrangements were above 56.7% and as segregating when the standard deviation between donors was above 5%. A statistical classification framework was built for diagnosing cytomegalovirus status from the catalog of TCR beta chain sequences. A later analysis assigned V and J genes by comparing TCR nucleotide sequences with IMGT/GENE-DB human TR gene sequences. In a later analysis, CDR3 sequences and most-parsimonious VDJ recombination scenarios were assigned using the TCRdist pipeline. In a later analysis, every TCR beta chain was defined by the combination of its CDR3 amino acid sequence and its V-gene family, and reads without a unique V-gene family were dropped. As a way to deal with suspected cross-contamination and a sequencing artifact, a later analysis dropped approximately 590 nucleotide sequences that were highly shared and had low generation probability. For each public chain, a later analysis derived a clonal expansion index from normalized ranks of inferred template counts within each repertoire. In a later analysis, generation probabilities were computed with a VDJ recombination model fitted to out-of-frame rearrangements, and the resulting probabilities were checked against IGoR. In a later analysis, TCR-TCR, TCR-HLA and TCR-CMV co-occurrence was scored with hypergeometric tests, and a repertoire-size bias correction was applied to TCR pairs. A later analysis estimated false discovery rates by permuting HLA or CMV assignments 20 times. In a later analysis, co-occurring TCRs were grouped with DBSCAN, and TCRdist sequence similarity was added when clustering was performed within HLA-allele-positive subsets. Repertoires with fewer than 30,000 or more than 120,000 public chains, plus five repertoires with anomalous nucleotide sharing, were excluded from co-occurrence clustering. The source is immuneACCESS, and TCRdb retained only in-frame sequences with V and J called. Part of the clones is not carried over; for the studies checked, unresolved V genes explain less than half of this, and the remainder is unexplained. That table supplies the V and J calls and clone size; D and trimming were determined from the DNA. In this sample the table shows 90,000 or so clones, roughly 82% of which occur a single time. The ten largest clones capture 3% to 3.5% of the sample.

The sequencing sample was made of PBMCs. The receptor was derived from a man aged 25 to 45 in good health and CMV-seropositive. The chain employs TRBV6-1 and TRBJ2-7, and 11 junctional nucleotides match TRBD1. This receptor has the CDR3 CASRAGTGGSYEQYF. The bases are TGTGCCAGCAGGGCCGGGACAGGGGGTTCCTACGAGCAGTACTTC.